This entry lists 28 T cell receptor beta chains sequenced from one sample in a study of OX40 agonist ivuxolimab in advanced cancers. To prepare the library, the immunoSEQ multiplex PCR assay was applied. What TCRdb holds here is the immuneACCESS table cut down to in-frame rearrangements. Part of the clones is not present; checked against another copy, under half of the missing clones reflect an unresolved V gene, and the others are unexplained. The sample records 45,000 or so clones, 70% to 85% of which are singletons. The top ten hold 2% to 3% of the sample. The sequencing here drew on CD4+ or CD8+ T cells sorted from blood, taken in a trial of the OX40 agonist ivuxolimab. These receptor sequences come from an adult with an advanced solid tumor such as melanoma, head and neck, liver or kidney cancer.

The chain is built from TRBV7-2 and TRBJ2-7; TRBD1 matches at 9 bases. Germline V gene sequence: CDR1 SGHTA, CDR2 FQGNSA. Unmatched junction bases numbered 12, after V lost 6 bases and J lost 3 bases. The CDR3 spans 16 residues. The CDR3 protein is CASSLTAGTGNYEQYF. The CDR3 DNA is TGTGCCAGCAGTTTGACCGCCGGGACAGGGAACTACGAGCAGTACTTC.

CDR3 in amino acids: CASSLRTGGGEKLFF. In nucleotides, the CDR3 is TGTGCCAGCAGCTTACGGACCGGGGGTGGGGAAAAACTGTTTTTT. J is TRBJ1-4 and V is TRBV11-1, with D tentatively TRBD1 (5 bases). Trimming pared 2 bases from V and 8 bases from J, leaving 15 bases between. The CDR3 extends over 15 amino acids. Germline lookup yields CDR1 SGHAT and CDR2 FQDESV (reference sequence).

The gene calls are TRBV10-2 and TRBJ2-3, with unresolved D. The V and J ends lost 4 bases and 0 bases respectively, with 5 bases between them. Looked up from germline, CDR1 is WSHSY and CDR2 is SAAADI. The CDR3 loop spans 13 amino acids. The CDR3 spells CASSAVSTDTQYF. CDR3 sequence (DNA): TGCGCCAGCAGTGCCGTTAGCACAGATACGCAGTATTTT.

The chain joins TRBV14 to TRBJ2-5; 10 bases align to TRBD2. Looked up from germline, CDR1 is SGHDN and CDR2 is FVKESK. The J segment lost 11 bases and the V segment lost 1 base, leaving 16 bases of the junction unmatched. This CDR3 is 17 amino acids long. The chain's CDR3 is CASSQASPGLALFEQYF. The CDR3 DNA follows: TGTGCCAGCAGCCAAGCGTCCCCGGGACTAGCGCTTTTTGAGCAGTACTTC.

There are a few counts of this clone. This CDR3 is CASSYDSKNGYTF. CDR3 nucleotide sequence: TGTGCCAGCAGCTATGACAGTAAAAATGGCTACACCTTC. The chain has TRBV7-2 and TRBJ1-2, with a tentative D call TRBD1 (5 bases). V lost 4 bases to trimming and J lost 6 bases, with 12 bases between them. The germline V gene has CDR1 SGHTA and CDR2 FQGNSA. CDR3 size: 13 residues.

The genes are TRBV28 and TRBJ1-1; D gene uncertain. The germline V gene encodes CDR1 MDHEN and CDR2 SYDVKM. The V gene lost 5 bases and the J gene lost 2 bases, with 12 bases spanning the gap. The CDR3 runs to 14 residues. CDR3 region: CASSIRASNTEAFF. CDR3 nucleotide sequence: TGTGCCAGCAGTATCCGGGCCAGTAACACTGAAGCTTTCTTT.

This chain links TRBV11-1 with TRBJ1-5, with a tentative D call TRBD1 (6 bases). V lost 0 bases and J 7 bases, leaving 7 bases between the germline ends. The CDR3 length is 13 residues. The germline V gene has CDR1 SGHAT and CDR2 FQDESV (reference sequence). Here the CDR3 reads CASSLAGAQPQHF. CDR3 nucleotide sequence: TGTGCCAGCAGCTTAGCGGGGGCACAGCCCCAGCATTTT.

By frequency in the sample, this clone is medium-sized. The rearrangement links TRBV6-6 to TRBJ1-4, with 9 bases identical to TRBD1. The germline gives CDR1 MNHNY, CDR2 SVGAGI (reference sequence). The CDR3 has 15 amino acids. Unmatched junction bases numbered 5, after V lost 2 bases and J lost 7 bases. CDR3: CASSYGGTGIEKLFF. The CDR3 DNA sequence: TGTGCCAGCAGTTACGGGGGGACAGGGATTGAAAAACTGTTTTTT.

In its sample, this clone was seen a few times. The rearrangement joins TRBV7-2 to TRBJ1-5; D is uncertain. The length of the CDR3 is 15 residues. Germline CDR1 is SGHTA and CDR2 is FQGNSA. V was trimmed by 1 base and J by 0 bases, leaving 7 bases between them. CDR3: CASSLGENSNQPQHF. The CDR3 DNA is TGTGCCAGCAGCTTAGGAGAAAATAGCAATCAGCCCCAGCATTTT.

This chain links TRBV4-1 with TRBJ2-1; the D is unclear. The V and J ends lost 4 bases and 14 bases respectively, with 18 bases between them. Germline assignment: CDR1 MGHRA and CDR2 YSYEKL. The CDR3 sequence is 13 residues long. The CDR3 DNA sequence: TGCGCCAGCAGCCCTTCCTGGACCAATAGGAAGTTCTTC. This codes for CASSPSWTNRKFF.

This clone was detected once. The chain combines TRBV28 with TRBJ1-2, with D tentatively TRBD1 (6 bases). V dropped 5 bases and J dropped 4 bases, with 17 bases sitting between them. Germline V gene lookup returns CDR1 MDHEN and CDR2 SYDVKM. The CDR3 is 15 residues long. CDR3 nucleotide sequence: TGTGCCAGCAGTCTCCAGGCCAGGGGCCTCTATGGCTACACCTTC. Translation gives CASSLQARGLYGYTF.

This clone has more than one count but fewer than ten. CDR3 protein: CASRAGNTEAFF. The CDR3 DNA is TGTGCCAGCAGGGCAGGGAACACTGAAGCTTTCTTT. The chain combines TRBV6-6 with TRBJ1-1; no clear D gene. The V end lost 6 bases, the J end lost 1 base, and 6 bases lay between the germline ends. The germline V gene encodes CDR1 MNHNY and CDR2 SVGAGI (reference sequence). This CDR3 comprises 12 residues.

The chain employs TRBV9 and TRBJ2-3, with 9 bases identical to TRBD2. Per the germline V gene, CDR1 is SGDLS and CDR2 is YYNGEE. V shed 0 bases, J shed 6 bases, and the junction held 5 bases outside the gene matches. The CDR3 extends over 15 amino acids. This CDR3 is CASSVASGRIDTQYF. The DNA of the CDR3 is TGTGCCAGCAGCGTAGCCAGCGGGAGGATTGATACGCAGTATTTT.

The chain joins TRBV6-6 to TRBJ2-7; no reliable D call. Trimming cost V 7 bases and J 6 bases, with 10 bases left between them. CDR3 length: 11 amino acids. Germline CDR1 is MNHNY and CDR2 is SVGAGI (reference sequence). The DNA for the CDR3 is TGTGCCAGCATGTCCTCGGGCGAGCAGTACTTC. Translation: CASMSSGEQYF.

This chain joins TRBV6-1 and TRBJ2-1, with D perhaps matching TRBD2 (5 bases). Per the germline V gene, CDR1 is MNHNS and CDR2 is SASEGT. Trimming removed 4 bases from V and 7 bases from J, with 14 bases in between. The CDR3 covers 14 residues. For the CDR3, the DNA is TGTGCCAGCAGTGGGGCGGGTAGCCGGAATGAGCAGTTCTTC. This encodes CASSGAGSRNEQFF.

The chain is built from TRBV7-2 and TRBJ1-4; 9 nucleotides match TRBD1. CDR3 length: 13 residues. Germline lookup yields CDR1 SGHTA and CDR2 FQGNSA. The junction had 2 bases not matched to a gene; V was cut back by 5 bases and J by 7 bases. CDR3 residues: CASSRGQGEKLFF. The CDR3 bases are TGTGCCAGCAGCAGGGGACAGGGTGAAAAACTGTTTTTT.

This sequence joins TRBV7-9 and TRBJ2-3; D uncertain. CDR1 and CDR2 (germline): SEHNR, FQNEAQ (reference sequence). CDR3 length: 17 residues. Trimming took off 2 bases at V and 2 bases at J, with 17 bases between the two ends. The CDR3 coding sequence is TGTGCCAGCAGCTTAAGACGCGCACTACAAATCACAGATACGCAGTATTTT. Its protein product is CASSLRRALQITDTQYF.

V and J are TRBV18 and TRBJ1-2; TRBD1 might be the D (6 bases). CDR3 length equals 16 residues. V was trimmed by 3 bases and J by 1 base, leaving 15 bases between them. Germline loops: CDR1 KGHSH, CDR2 LQKENI. The CDR3 is CASSPRTDKSNYGYTF. In nucleotides, the CDR3 is TGTGCCAGCTCACCTCGGACAGACAAGAGTAACTATGGCTACACCTTC.

The rearrangement joins TRBV7-8 to TRBJ1-1; D is unresolved. V lost 1 base to trimming and J lost 5 bases, with 8 bases between them. Germline CDR1 is SGHVS and CDR2 is FQNEAQ. This CDR3 spans 13 amino acids. CDR3 amino acids: CASSLGRHTEAFF. CDR3 DNA sequence: TGTGCCAGCAGCTTAGGTCGGCATACTGAAGCTTTCTTT.

This chain joins TRBV19 and TRBJ1-6; 7 bases line up with TRBD1. Per germline, CDR1 LNHDA and CDR2 SQIVND (reference sequence). The CDR3 is 17 amino acids. V was pared by 5 bases and J by 0 bases, with 7 bases of the junction left unmatched. The CDR3 loop is CASSPRQGGSYNSPLHF. The CDR3, as DNA: TGTGCCAGTAGTCCCCGACAGGGTGGCTCCTATAATTCACCCCTCCACTTT.

The rearrangement joins TRBV7-2 to TRBJ2-7; TRBD1 aligns across 7 bases. The CDR3 is 13 amino acids. Looked up from germline, CDR1 is SGHTA and CDR2 is FQGNSA. Trimming removed 4 bases from V and 4 bases from J; junction bases left unmatched: 4. CDR3 loop: CASSSEGAYEQYF. In DNA form, the CDR3 reads TGTGCCAGCAGCTCAGAGGGGGCTTACGAGCAGTACTTC.

In regard to this clone: The same CDR3 is also encoded by other DNA sequences in this sample. The chain is built from TRBV27 and TRBJ1-2; TRBD1 agrees at 7 bases. Germline lookup yields CDR1 MNHEY and CDR2 SMNVEV (reference sequence). This CDR3 has 15 amino acids. V lost 5 bases, J lost 2 bases, and 8 bases stayed unmatched. The chain's CDR3 is CASSPDRAPNYGYTF. The CDR3, as DNA: TGTGCCAGCAGTCCCGACAGGGCCCCAAACTATGGCTACACCTTC.

The table lists this clone with a few counts. The gene calls are TRBV15 and TRBJ1-2; D is undetermined. Per the germline V gene, CDR1 is LNHNV and CDR2 is YYDKDF (reference sequence). The CDR3 is 14 amino acids. The ends were cut back, 3 bases at V and 8 bases at J, with 16 bases in the middle. The CDR3 loop reads CATSRSLLAWGYTF. Here the CDR3 DNA reads TGTGCCACCAGCAGGTCCCTCTTGGCATGGGGCTACACCTTC.

This chain connects TRBV27 to TRBJ1-5; no clear D gene. The CDR3 is 14 amino acids. V was shortened by 6 bases and J by 2 bases, with 11 bases between the two germline ends. Per the germline V gene, CDR1 is MNHEY and CDR2 is SMNVEV (reference sequence). The CDR3, as DNA: TGTGCCAGCAGCCGGTTGGCTGGCAATCAGCCCCAGCATTTT. Protein sequence: CASSRLAGNQPQHF.

The chain recombines TRBV19 with TRBJ1-1; D may be TRBD1 (5 bases). The V gene's germline CDR1 is LNHDA and CDR2 SQIVND (reference sequence). Trimming shortened V by 3 bases and J by 7 bases, and 15 bases separated the two germline ends. The CDR3 spans 14 residues. CDR3 coding DNA: TGTGCCAGTAGTATCGACGGGGCAAGGGGTGAAGCTTTCTTT. This sequence encodes CASSIDGARGEAFF.

The rearrangement uses TRBV7-9 and TRBJ2-3; TRBD2 agrees at 11 bases. This CDR3 region has 15 residues. CDR1 SEHNR and CDR2 FQNEAQ come from the germline V gene (reference sequence). J lost 1 base, V lost 5 bases, and 2 bases had no gene match. In nucleotides, the CDR3 is TGTGCCAGCAGCGGTAGCGGGGGGGGCACAGATACGCAGTATTTT. Protein: CASSGSGGGTDTQYF.

V and J are TRBV29-1 and TRBJ2-6, with no clear D. Trimming cost V 2 bases and J 0 bases, with 2 bases left between them. Germline V gene data show CDR1 as SQVTM and CDR2 as ANQGSEA. This CDR3 has 13 residues. The CDR3 bases are TGCAGCGTTGAACCCTCTGGGGCCAACGTCCTGACTTTC. Its protein is CSVEPSGANVLTF.

This clone was seen a few times. The CDR3 bases are TGTGCCAGCACCCCTGGGGGGGACTATGGCTACACCTTC. This translates into CASTPGGDYGYTF. V and J are TRBV6-7 and TRBJ1-2; D may be TRBD1 (5 bases). TRBV6-7 falls under the ORF class, with uncertain function. Trimming stripped 7 bases from V and 3 bases from J, with 12 bases between. The CDR3 totals 13 residues.